This T cell receptor (beta chain) was sequenced in a study of blood T cells in healthy people across ages. A note on this clonotype: No antigen is known for it.

It was with a sample-barcoded 5' primer and a J-beta primer mix that a second PCR of about 7 to 12 cycles was run. TCRdb reprocessed the 5' RACE reads via MiXCR and lists one record per CDR3 protein. The table lists more than 550,000 distinct CDR3 sequences, 22% of them singletons. There are 13 residues in the CDR3. Trimming left V 3 bases short and J 4 bases short, with 13 bases between. CDR1 and CDR2 (germline): DFQATT, SNEGSKA (reference sequence). General study results and limits: Roughly linear declines in TCR beta diversity per million T cells occurred with age.

The sequence derives from a man between 65 and 85 years old in good health. The rearrangement uses TRBV20-1 and TRBJ2-7; TRBD2 might be the D (5 bases). The sample taken for sequencing was blood. In DNA, the CDR3 is TGCAGTGCTAGGCCCCCGGACTTTTACGAGCAGTACTTC. Its translation is CSARPPDFYEQYF.